The rows below give T cell receptor beta chains drawn from one sample of a study of cytomegalovirus exposure and HLA in healthy donors. Measured with immunoSEQ multiplex PCR; TCRdb has only the in-frame clones, and not every one. The profile shows 150,000 to 200,000 clones, about 80% of them singletons. Sequencing input: PBMCs. The receptors originated from a woman between 35 and 50 years old in good health and CMV-seronegative. Each CDR3 is given without its conserved first and last residue.

V gene	J gene	CDR3 length	CDR3 protein
TRBV29-1	TRBJ2-1	10	SVVQGYNEQF
TRBV9	TRBJ2-3	12	ASSVARGTDTQY
TRBV2	TRBJ1-1	12	ASTLQERWTEAF
TRBV25-1	TRBJ2-1	13	ASRETGYRNNEQF
TRBV27	TRBJ1-1	12	ASSNHRGDTEAF
TRBV7-2	TRBJ1-3	12	ASSLAGRVNTIY
TRBV7-2	TRBJ1-1	13	ASSLVYGMNTEAF
TRBV5-8	TRBJ1-5	15	ASSFWTGEGSNQPQH
TRBV7-2	TRBJ1-5	16	ASSLRGQPFYSNQPQH
TRBV6-5	TRBJ1-2	11	ASSGQGWLGYT
TRBV29-1	TRBJ1-3	11	SVVFQGGNTIY
TRBV7-2	TRBJ2-1	12	ASSIQARGKEQF
TRBV19	TRBJ1-2	13	ASSIVRGQDYGYT
TRBV7-3	TRBJ1-2	12	ASSPGTGERGYT
TRBV27	TRBJ2-5	12	ASSELAGRRAQY
TRBV4-1	TRBJ1-1	15	ASSQDLAGWMNTEAF
TRBV27	TRBJ1-2	13	ASSPIARGNYGYT
TRBV7-9	TRBJ1-5	12	SSSSTGDNQPQH
TRBV5-6	TRBJ1-2	13	ASSLWPNPNYGYT
TRBV13	TRBJ1-1	12	ASTFRRMNTEAF
TRBV4-3	TRBJ1-4	16	ASSQDRATGLANEKLF
TRBV7-9	NA	14	ASSLLATAREDEQY
TRBV5-4	TRBJ2-5	10	ASSLVSETQY
TRBV29-1	TRBJ2-7	13	SVTPGGAPRNEQY
TRBV6-5	TRBJ1-2	12	ASSYDRDPYGYT
TRBV10-2	TRBJ1-2	10	ASGLAGDGYT
TRBV9	TRBJ2-5	11	ASSVAGGETQY
TRBV27	TRBJ1-2	11	ASTNRGGSGYT
TRBV6-5	TRBJ2-1	14	ASSFSRTSGRHEQF
TRBV5-1	TRBJ2-2	14	ASSLVGAVNTGELF
TRBV19	TRBJ1-5	14	ASTSGTGRSGQPQH
TRBV25-1	TRBJ2-7	14	ASSESRGGSSYEQY
TRBV30	TRBJ2-1	13	AWSASGRIDNEQF
TRBV7-9	TRBJ1-2	12	ASSPRGVDYGYT
TRBV5-5	TRBJ1-2	14	ASSNDRGLYHYGYT
TRBV7-9	TRBJ2-1	17	ASSLPLAGVLSSYNEQF
TRBV7-9	TRBJ2-3	14	SSSLGTAGRWDTQY
TRBV30	TRBJ1-2	11	AWSVAALDGYT
TRBV12-5	TRBJ1-1	12	ASGSTGGSTEAF
TRBV4-3	TRBJ1-4	13	ASSQTTGLNEKLF
TRBV5-1	TRBJ1-2	12	ASSLAAVSYGYT
TRBV6-1	TRBJ1-1	12	ASSEPGEGGLAF
TRBV19	TRBJ1-1	12	ASSMFSTDTEAF
TRBV9	NA	12	ASSFSGILDEQY
TRBV30	TRBJ1-1	9	AWSYRDEAF
TRBV18	TRBJ1-2	10	ASSPQGSGYT
TRBV18	TRBJ1-1	15	ASSPPNGGVRNTEAF
TRBV19	TRBJ2-2	14	ASSKGLPGVTGELF
TRBV14	TRBJ2-1	12	ASSQDNLRAAQF
TRBV7-8	TRBJ1-2	14	ASSLESSSANYGYT
TRBV6-1	TRBJ1-2	10	ASSLRQEGYT
TRBV20-1	TRBJ2-7	9	SARDGYEQY
TRBV14	TRBJ2-7	10	ASRRPAYEQY
TRBV7-2	TRBJ2-2	13	ASSLLGAELGELF
TRBV7-2	TRBJ1-5	11	ASSLGTDQPQH
TRBV30	TRBJ1-1	11	AWTLGGGSEAF